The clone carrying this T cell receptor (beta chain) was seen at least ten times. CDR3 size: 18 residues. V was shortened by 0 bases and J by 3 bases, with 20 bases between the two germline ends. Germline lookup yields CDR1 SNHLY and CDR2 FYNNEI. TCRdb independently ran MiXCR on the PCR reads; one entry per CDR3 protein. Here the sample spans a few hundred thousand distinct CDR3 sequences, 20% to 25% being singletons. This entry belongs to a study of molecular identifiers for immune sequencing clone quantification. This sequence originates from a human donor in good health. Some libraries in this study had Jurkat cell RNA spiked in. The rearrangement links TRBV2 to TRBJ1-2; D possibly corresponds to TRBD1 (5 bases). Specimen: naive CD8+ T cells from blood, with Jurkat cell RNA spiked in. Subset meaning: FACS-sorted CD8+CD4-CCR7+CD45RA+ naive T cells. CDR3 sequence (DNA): TGTGCCAGCAGTGAAGCGCTTCTTGTCAGGGTTGGAGACTATGGCTACACCTTC. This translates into CASSEALLVRVGDYGYTF. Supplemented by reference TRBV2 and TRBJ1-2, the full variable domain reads EPEVTQTPSHQVTQMGQEVILRCVPISNHLYFYWYRQILGQKVEFLVSFYNNEISEKSEIFDDQFSVERPDGSNFTLKIRSTKLEDSAMYFCASSEALLVRVGDYGYTFGSGTRLTVV.